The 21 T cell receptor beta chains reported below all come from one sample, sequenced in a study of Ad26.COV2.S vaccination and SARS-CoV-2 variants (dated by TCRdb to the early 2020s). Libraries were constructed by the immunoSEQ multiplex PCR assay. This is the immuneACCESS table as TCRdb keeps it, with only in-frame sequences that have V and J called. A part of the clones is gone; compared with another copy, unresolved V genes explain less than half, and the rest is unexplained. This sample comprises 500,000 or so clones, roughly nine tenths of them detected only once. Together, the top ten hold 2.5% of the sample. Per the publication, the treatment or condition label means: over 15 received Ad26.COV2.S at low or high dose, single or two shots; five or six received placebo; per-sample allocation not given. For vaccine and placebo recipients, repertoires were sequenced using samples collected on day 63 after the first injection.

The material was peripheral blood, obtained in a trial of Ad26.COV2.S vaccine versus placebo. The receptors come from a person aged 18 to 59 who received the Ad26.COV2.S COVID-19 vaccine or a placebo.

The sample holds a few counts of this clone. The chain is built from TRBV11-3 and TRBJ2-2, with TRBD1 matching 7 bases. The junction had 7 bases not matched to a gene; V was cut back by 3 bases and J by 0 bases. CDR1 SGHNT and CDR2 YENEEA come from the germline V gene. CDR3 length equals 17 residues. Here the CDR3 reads CASSLDRLTANTGELFF. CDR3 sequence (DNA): TGTGCCAGCAGCTTGGACAGGCTTACCGCGAACACCGGGGAGCTGTTTTTT.

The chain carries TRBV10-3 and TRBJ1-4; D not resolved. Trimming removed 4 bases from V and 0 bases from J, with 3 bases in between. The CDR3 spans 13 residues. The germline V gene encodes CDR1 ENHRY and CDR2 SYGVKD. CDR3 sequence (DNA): TGTGCCATCAGTGTAACAACTAATGAAAAACTGTTTTTT. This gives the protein CAISVTTNEKLFF.

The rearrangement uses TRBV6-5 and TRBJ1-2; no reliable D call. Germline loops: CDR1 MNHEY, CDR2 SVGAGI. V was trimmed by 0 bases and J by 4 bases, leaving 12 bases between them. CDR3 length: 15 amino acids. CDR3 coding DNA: TGTGCCAGCAGTTACTCGACCAGGTTTCCCTATGGCTACACCTTC. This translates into CASSYSTRFPYGYTF.

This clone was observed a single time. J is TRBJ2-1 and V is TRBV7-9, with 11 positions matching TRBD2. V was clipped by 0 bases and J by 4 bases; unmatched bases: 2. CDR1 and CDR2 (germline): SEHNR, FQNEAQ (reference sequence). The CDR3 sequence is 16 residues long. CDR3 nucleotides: TGTGCCAGCAGCTTAGCTTGGACTAGCGGGTACAATGAGCAGTTCTTC. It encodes CASSLAWTSGYNEQFF.

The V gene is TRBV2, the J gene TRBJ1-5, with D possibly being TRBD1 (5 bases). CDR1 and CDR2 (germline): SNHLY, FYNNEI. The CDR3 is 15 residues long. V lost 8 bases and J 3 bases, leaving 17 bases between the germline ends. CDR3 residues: CASRMSGGDNQPQHF. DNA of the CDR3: TGTGCCAGCCGGATGAGCGGGGGAGACAATCAGCCCCAGCATTTT.

In nucleotides, the CDR3 is TGTGCCAGCAGCCGGACAGGGGACTACGAGCAGTACTTC. It specifies CASSRTGDYEQYF. The chain has TRBV6-5 and TRBJ2-7, with 9 bases matching TRBD1. The germline gives CDR1 MNHEY, CDR2 SVGAGI. The V and J ends lost 6 bases and 3 bases, in that order; junction bases with no gene match: 3. This CDR3 contains 13 residues.

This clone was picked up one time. As DNA, the CDR3 is TGTGCCAGCTCACCCTCGATCGGACAGGGAAACATTCAGTACTTC. Protein: CASSPSIGQGNIQYF. This rearrangement joins TRBV18 to TRBJ2-4; TRBD1 agrees at 8 bases. Germline values: CDR1 KGHSH, CDR2 LQKENI. Germline trimming cut 3 bases from V and 6 bases from J; bases unmatched to any gene: 7. The CDR3 has 15 amino acids.

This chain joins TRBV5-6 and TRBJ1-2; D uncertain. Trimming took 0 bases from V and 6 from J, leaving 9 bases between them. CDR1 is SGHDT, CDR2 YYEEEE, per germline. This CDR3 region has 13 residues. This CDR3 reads CASSLVVGDGYTF. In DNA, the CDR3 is TGTGCCAGCAGCTTGGTAGTTGGGGATGGCTACACCTTC.

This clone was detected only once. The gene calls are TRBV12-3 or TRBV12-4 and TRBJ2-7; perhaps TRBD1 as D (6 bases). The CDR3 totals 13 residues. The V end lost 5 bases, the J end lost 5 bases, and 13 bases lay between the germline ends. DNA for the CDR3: TGTGCCAGCAGTGATCAGGGGTGGGACGAGCAGTACTTC. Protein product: CASSDQGWDEQYF.

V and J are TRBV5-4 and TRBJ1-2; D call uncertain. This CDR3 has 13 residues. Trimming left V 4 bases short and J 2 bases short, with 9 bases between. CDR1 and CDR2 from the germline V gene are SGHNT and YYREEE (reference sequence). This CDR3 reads CASSPANNYGYTF. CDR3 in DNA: TGTGCCAGCAGCCCCGCCAACAACTATGGCTACACCTTC.

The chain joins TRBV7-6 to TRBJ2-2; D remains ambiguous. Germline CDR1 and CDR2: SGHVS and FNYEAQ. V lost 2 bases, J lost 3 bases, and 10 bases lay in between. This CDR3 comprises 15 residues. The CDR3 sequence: CASSLKPIDTGELFF. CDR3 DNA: TGTGCCAGCAGCTTAAAGCCTATCGACACCGGGGAGCTGTTTTTT.

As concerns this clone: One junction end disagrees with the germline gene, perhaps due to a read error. Here the CDR3 DNA reads TGTGCCAGCAGCTTAGTGATGGAGGGATCCGTATCCTCCAATGAGCAGTTCTTC. It is translated as CASSLVMEGSVSSNEQFF. The gene calls are TRBV7-8 and TRBJ2-1; the D gene is possibly TRBD2 (6 bases). The V gene's germline CDR1 is SGHVS and CDR2 FQNEAQ. CDR3 length: 18 amino acids.

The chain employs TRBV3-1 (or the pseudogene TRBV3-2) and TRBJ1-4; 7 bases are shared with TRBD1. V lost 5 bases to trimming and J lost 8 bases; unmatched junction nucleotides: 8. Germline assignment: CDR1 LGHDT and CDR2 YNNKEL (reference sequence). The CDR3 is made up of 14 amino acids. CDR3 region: CASSIRTGNEKLFF. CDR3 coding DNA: TGTGCCAGCAGCATACGGACAGGAAACGAAAAACTGTTTTTT.

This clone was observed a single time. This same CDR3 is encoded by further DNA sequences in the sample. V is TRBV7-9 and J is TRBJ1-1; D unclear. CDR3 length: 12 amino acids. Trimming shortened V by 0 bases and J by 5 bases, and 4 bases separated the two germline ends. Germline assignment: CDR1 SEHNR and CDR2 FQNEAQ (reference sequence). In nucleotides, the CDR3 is TGTGCCAGCAGCTTAGCGGGAACTGAAGCTTTCTTT. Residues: CASSLAGTEAFF.

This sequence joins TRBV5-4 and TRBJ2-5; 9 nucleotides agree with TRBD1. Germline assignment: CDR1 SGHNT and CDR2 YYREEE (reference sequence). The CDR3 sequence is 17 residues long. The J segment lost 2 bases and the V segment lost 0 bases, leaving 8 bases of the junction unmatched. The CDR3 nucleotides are TGTGCCAGCAGCTTGGGACAGGGGGTCTCTTTACAAGAGACCCAGTACTTC. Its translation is CASSLGQGVSLQETQYF.

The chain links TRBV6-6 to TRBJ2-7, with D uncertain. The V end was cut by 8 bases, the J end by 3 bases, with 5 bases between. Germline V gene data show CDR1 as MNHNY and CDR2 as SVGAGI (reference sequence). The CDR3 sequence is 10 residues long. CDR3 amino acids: CASGDYEQYV. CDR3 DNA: TGTGCCAGCGGTGACTACGAGCAGTACGTC.

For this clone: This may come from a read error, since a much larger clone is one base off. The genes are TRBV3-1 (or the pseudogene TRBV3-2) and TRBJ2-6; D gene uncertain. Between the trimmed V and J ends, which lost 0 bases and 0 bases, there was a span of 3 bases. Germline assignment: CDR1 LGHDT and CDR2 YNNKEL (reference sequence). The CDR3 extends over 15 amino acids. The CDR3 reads CASSQEISGANVLTF. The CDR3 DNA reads TGTGCCAGCAGCCAAGAGATCTCTGGGGCCAACGTCCTGACTTTC.

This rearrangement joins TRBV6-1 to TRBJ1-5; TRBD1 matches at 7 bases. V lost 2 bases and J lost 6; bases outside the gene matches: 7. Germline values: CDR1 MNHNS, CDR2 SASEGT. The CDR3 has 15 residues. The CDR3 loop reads CASSERRQGTQPQHF. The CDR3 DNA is TGTGCCAGCAGTGAACGGAGACAGGGAACTCAGCCCCAGCATTTT.

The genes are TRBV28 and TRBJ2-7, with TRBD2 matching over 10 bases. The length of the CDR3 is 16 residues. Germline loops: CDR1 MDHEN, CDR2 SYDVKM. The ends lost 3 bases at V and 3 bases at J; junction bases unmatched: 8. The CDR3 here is CASSLIASGGLYEQYF. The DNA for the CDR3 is TGTGCCAGCAGTTTGATCGCTAGCGGGGGACTCTACGAGCAGTACTTC.

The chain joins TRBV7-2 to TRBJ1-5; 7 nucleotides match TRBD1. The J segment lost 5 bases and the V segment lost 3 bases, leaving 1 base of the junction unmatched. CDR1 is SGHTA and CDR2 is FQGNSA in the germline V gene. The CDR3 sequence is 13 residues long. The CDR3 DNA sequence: TGTGCCAGCAGCTTCCAGGGGGATCAGCCCCAGCATTTT. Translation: CASSFQGDQPQHF.

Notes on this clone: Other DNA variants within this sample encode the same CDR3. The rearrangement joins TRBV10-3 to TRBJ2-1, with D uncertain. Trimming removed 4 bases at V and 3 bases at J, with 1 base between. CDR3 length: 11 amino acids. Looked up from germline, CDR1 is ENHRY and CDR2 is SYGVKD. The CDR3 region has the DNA TGTGCCATCAGTGGCTACAATGAGCAGTTCTTC. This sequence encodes CAISGYNEQFF.